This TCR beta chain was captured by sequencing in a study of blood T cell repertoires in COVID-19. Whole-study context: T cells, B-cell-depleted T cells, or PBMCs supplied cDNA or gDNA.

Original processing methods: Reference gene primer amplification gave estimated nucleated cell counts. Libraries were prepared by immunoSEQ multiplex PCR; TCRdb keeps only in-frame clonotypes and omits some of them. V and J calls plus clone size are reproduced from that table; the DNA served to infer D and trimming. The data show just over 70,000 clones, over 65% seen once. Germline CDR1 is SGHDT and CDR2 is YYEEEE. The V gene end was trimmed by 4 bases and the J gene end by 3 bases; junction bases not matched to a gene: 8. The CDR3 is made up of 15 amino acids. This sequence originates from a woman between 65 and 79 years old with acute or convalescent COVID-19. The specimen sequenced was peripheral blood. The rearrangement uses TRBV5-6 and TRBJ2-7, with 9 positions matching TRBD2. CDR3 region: CASSDASGRIYEQYF. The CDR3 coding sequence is TGTGCCAGCAGCGACGCAAGCGGGAGGATCTACGAGCAGTACTTC.